The entry below gives a single TCR beta chain sequence along with its context. The target antigen is unknown. This sample was taken from a study of cytomegalovirus exposure and HLA in healthy donors. Notes on the study in general: Later analysis suggested most CMV-associated TCR beta chains were HLA-restricted. The authors reported that TCR beta sequences could predict HLA-A and HLA-B alleles. These predictions were accurate for most subjects in the first cohort. There were some V segments, including TRBV6-2 and TRBV6-3, excluded as indistinguishable.

Use of 60 Vbeta and 13 Jbeta primers characterized the PCR. The repertoire was sequenced with immunoSEQ multiplex PCR; TCRdb's copy has only in-frame clones and lacks some. The top ten hold approximately 2.2% of the sample, which has 65,000 to 75,000 clones, about 70% seen once. Germline V gene sequence: CDR1 MDHEN, CDR2 SYDVKM. The CDR3 loop spans 15 amino acids. The V end was cut by 5 bases, the J end by 4 bases, with 17 bases between. The rearrangement uses TRBV28 and TRBJ1-2; unclear D gene. Sample: PBMCs. The TCR comes from a woman aged 25 to 45 in good health and CMV-seronegative. DNA for the CDR3: TGTGCCAGCAGTCCCCAAATTCCTCGGGGCTATGGCTACACCTTC. Encoded protein: CASSPQIPRGYGYTF.